This T cell receptor (beta chain) was captured in a study of read filtering for tumor transcriptome and immune sequencing. The overall study: Per sample, TCR-region reads ranged about 3.5 to 11 million by IR-seq, 85 to 1273 by RNA-seq.

A word on this clonotype: The antigen is unknown. A much larger clone sits a single nucleotide away, making a read error possible.

Molecular barcoded adaptors covering alpha/delta and beta/gamma chains were used on roughly 400 ng RNA. In TCRdb, the reads were re-called with MiXCR into one record per CDR3 protein. The table has over 45,000 distinct CDR3 sequences, around a fifth seen once. Germline values: CDR1 LNHDA, CDR2 SQIVND (reference sequence). The CDR3 contains 14 residues. Sampling of bone marrow took place during active disease in every patient. Whole-study results and caveats: This fraction held mixed bone marrow immune cells after CD138-negative sorting.

Source material: a population of CD138-negative cells sorted from bone marrow. The sequence came from a donor at least 40 years old with multiple myeloma. The genes are TRBV19 and TRBJ2-1; 8 nucleotides match TRBD2. Written as DNA, the CDR3 is TGTGCCAGTAGTATGCTAGCGGGCCCCAATGATCAGTTCTTC. Protein product: CASSMLAGPNDQFF.